The 30 T cell receptor beta chains listed next were all sequenced from one sample in a study of blood T cells in healthy people across ages. Using a J-beta primer mix together with a sample-barcoded 5' primer, a second PCR was run for about 6 to 11 cycles. One entry per CDR3 protein, called by TCRdb with MiXCR from the 5' RACE reads. Among 650,000 to 700,000 distinct CDR3 sequences listed, about 51% were seen once. The sample taken for sequencing was blood. The receptors here all came from a woman at least 80 years old in good health.

This rearrangement joins TRBV7-3 to TRBJ2-3, with a tentative D call TRBD2 (6 bases). This CDR3 comprises 16 residues. Germline CDR1 is SGHTA and CDR2 is FQGTGA. Trimming left V 2 bases short and J 4 bases short, with 16 bases between. CDR3 in DNA: TGTGCCAGCAGCTTATATCCACTAGCAGTCTCAGATACGCAGTATTTT. Translation: CASSLYPLAVSDTQYF. Together with reference TRBV7-3 and TRBJ2-3, the CDR3 gives the full variable domain: GAGVSQTPSNKVTEKGKYVELRCDPISGHTALYWYRQSLGQGPEFLIYFQGTGAADDSGLPNDRFFAVRPEGSVSTLKIQRTERGDSAVYLCASSLYPLAVSDTQYFGPGTRLTVL.

This clonotype was counted a few times. The chain employs TRBV12-3 or TRBV12-4 and TRBJ2-2; 8 bases are shared with TRBD1. After removal of 4 bases from V and 4 bases from J, the junction contained 5 bases not matched to a gene. The CDR3 length is 15 residues. Here the CDR3 DNA reads TGTGCCAGCAGTTCACCCAGGGGGCGCACCGGGGAGCTGTTTTTT. Amino acids: CASSSPRGRTGELFF.

In this sample, this clonotype turned up many times. This chain links TRBV20-1 with TRBJ2-4; 7 bases align to TRBD2. V was pared by 6 bases and J by 4 bases, with 6 bases of the junction left unmatched. This CDR3 spans 13 amino acids. CDR1 and CDR2 from the germline V gene are DFQATT and SNEGSKA (reference sequence). The DNA for the CDR3 is TGCAGTGCGGCTACTAGCGCTAAAAACATTCAGTACTTC. Translation gives CSAATSAKNIQYF.

With respect to this clonotype: The junction and the germline gene differ at one end; a read error may be behind it. This chain joins TRBV7-8 and TRBJ2-1, with D maybe TRBD2 (6 bases). The V gene's germline CDR1 is SGHVS and CDR2 FQNEAQ. This CDR3 contains 17 residues. The CDR3 DNA sequence: TGTGTCAGCAGCTTAATCGGGAGAGAAAGCTCCTACAATGAGCAGTTCTTC. It codes for CVSSLIGRESSYNEQFF.

A few counts support this clonotype. V and J are TRBV20-1 and TRBJ2-1; TRBD2 agrees at 10 bases. The CDR3 loop spans 14 amino acids. Trimming cost V 5 bases and J 6 bases; bases outside gene matches: 7. Germline V gene data show CDR1 as DFQATT and CDR2 as SNEGSKA (reference sequence). The CDR3 region has the DNA TGCAGTGCTGCCGGACTAGCGGAGGGCAATGAGCAGTTCTTC. Translating it yields CSAAGLAEGNEQFF.

The chain is built from TRBV7-8 and TRBJ1-2; a weak D match, TRBD1 (6 bases). The CDR3 consists of 12 residues. The V and J ends lost 4 bases and 8 bases respectively, with 11 bases between them. Germline CDR1 SGHVS, CDR2 FQNEAQ. The CDR3 nucleotides are TGTGCCAGCAGCTCACAGGGTTGGGGCTACACCTTC. It encodes CASSSQGWGYTF.

This clonotype was recorded at least ten times. This rearrangement joins TRBV20-1 to TRBJ2-1, with D tentatively TRBD2 (6 bases). CDR3 size: 13 residues. Trimming pared 1 base from V and 4 bases from J, leaving 8 bases between. Germline CDR1 is DFQATT and CDR2 is SNEGSKA (reference sequence). Written as DNA, the CDR3 is TGCAGTGCTAGAGGCGGGGCGTACAATGAGCAGTTCTTC. Amino acids: CSARGGAYNEQFF.

About this clonotype itself: This could be a read error, since a much larger clone is one nucleotide away. V gene TRBV7-6 combines with J gene TRBJ1-2, with 7 bases matching TRBD1. The length of the CDR3 is 13 residues. Trimming at V came to 4 bases and at J to 7 bases, leaving 6 bases not matched to a gene. CDR1 is SGHVS and CDR2 is FNYEAQ in the germline V gene. This CDR3 reads CASSSYRGSGYTF. The DNA for the CDR3 is TGTGCCAGCAGCTCCTACAGGGGCTCTGGCTACACCTTC.

To note about this clonotype: This may arise from a read error, as a much more abundant clone is one base away. This sequence joins TRBV20-1 and TRBJ2-5; 14 nucleotides line up with TRBD2. The CDR3 extends over 16 amino acids. Per the germline V gene, CDR1 is DFQATT and CDR2 is SNEGSKA (reference sequence). This chain's CDR3 is CSAPGLAGVGVETHYF. The CDR3 DNA follows: TGCAGTGCGCCGGGACTAGCGGGAGTAGGAGTAGAGACCCACTACTTC.

This clonotype was observed a few times. The V and J genes are TRBV27 and TRBJ2-3, with TRBD2 matching 8 bases. The V gene end was trimmed by 8 bases and the J gene end by 4 bases; junction bases not matched to a gene: 2. The germline gives CDR1 MNHEY, CDR2 SMNVEV (reference sequence). The CDR3 extends over 12 amino acids. In nucleotides, the CDR3 is TGTGCCAGCCCGGGACTAGCAGATACGCAGTATTTT. Translating it yields CASPGLADTQYF.

This clonotype was found a few times. The rearrangement links TRBV24-1 to TRBJ1-5; a possible D gene is TRBD1 (5 bases). This CDR3 is built from 14 residues. V dropped 4 bases and J dropped 4 bases, with 10 bases sitting between them. The germline CDR1 and CDR2 sequences are KGHDR and SFDVKD. The chain's CDR3 is CATSDLGGNQPQHF. The CDR3 DNA reads TGTGCCACCAGTGACCTGGGGGGGAATCAGCCCCAGCATTTT.

On this clonotype: This may arise from a read error, as a much more abundant clone is one base away. This chain uses TRBV5-1 with TRBJ2-1; 7 bases match TRBD1. Losses at the gene ends were 3 bases for V and 7 bases for J; bases not matched to a gene: 7. Germline CDR1 is SGHRS and CDR2 is YFSETQ. The length of the CDR3 is 14 residues. CDR3 residues: CASSSRQGTNEQFF. The DNA for the CDR3 is TGCGCCAGCAGCTCGAGACAGGGTACGAATGAGCAGTTCTTC.

This clonotype was recorded a few times. The chain combines TRBV7-9 with TRBJ2-3; 9 positions agree with TRBD2. V lost 1 base to trimming and J lost 6 bases; unmatched junction nucleotides: 11. This CDR3 region has 17 residues. Per germline, CDR1 SEHNR and CDR2 FQNEAQ (reference sequence). The CDR3 sequence: CASSLEVLAGEMDTQYF. The CDR3 nucleotides read TGTGCCAGCAGCTTAGAGGTGTTAGCGGGGGAGATGGATACGCAGTATTTT.

This clonotype was observed a handful of times. The V gene is TRBV28, the J gene TRBJ1-2; no firm D call. CDR3 size: 14 residues. The ends were cut back, 1 base at V and 0 bases at J, with 6 bases in the middle. CDR1 is MDHEN, CDR2 SYDVKM, per germline. The CDR3 DNA follows: TGTGCCAGCAGTTTATTCCTCTCTAACTATGGCTACACCTTC. It codes for CASSLFLSNYGYTF.

As for this clonotype: Relative to the germline gene, one junction end is altered; a read error may explain this. The chain has TRBV25-1 and TRBJ2-5, with D unresolved. From germline, CDR1 is MGHDK and CDR2 SYGVNS. The CDR3 totals 13 residues. CDR3 sequence (DNA): TGTACCAGCACCAGAGCGCCCCAAGAGACCCAGTACTTC. Translating gives CTSTRAPQETQYF.

This clonotype was seen repeatedly, ten times or more. This rearrangement joins TRBV20-1 to TRBJ2-3; D gene ambiguous. This CDR3 is built from 12 residues. CDR1 and CDR2 from the germline V gene are DFQATT and SNEGSKA (reference sequence). V dropped 3 bases and J dropped 0 bases, with 4 bases sitting between them. CDR3 in amino acids: CSASDSTDTQYF. In DNA, the CDR3 is TGCAGTGCTAGCGACAGCACAGATACGCAGTATTTT.

Details on this clonotype: A much more abundant neighbour one base away suggests this may be a read error. The J gene is TRBJ2-3, the V gene TRBV7-3, with D perhaps matching TRBD1 (5 bases). Germline V CDR1 and CDR2: SGHTA, FQGTGA. This CDR3 comprises 15 residues. The CDR3 here is CASSLIRVGTGTQYF. The CDR3 DNA reads as TGTGCCAGCAGCTTAATCAGGGTCGGTACAGGTACGCAGTATTTT.

In its sample, this clonotype was seen many times. V gene TRBV29-1 combines with J gene TRBJ2-1, with TRBD1 matching over 7 bases. This CDR3 has 13 residues. Germline CDR1 reads SQVTM; CDR2 reads ANQGSEA. J was trimmed by 6 bases and V by 6 bases; bases with no gene match: 8. In DNA, the CDR3 is TGCAGCGTCAGACAGGGTAACAGCAATGAGCAGTTCTTC. Translating it yields CSVRQGNSNEQFF.

This clonotype has just a few counts. This may be a read error, as it is one base from a much larger clone. The chain couples TRBV10-3 to TRBJ1-2; no clear D. The germline V gene has CDR1 ENHRY and CDR2 SYGVKD. The CDR3 contains 10 residues. V lost 6 bases to trimming and J lost 8 bases, with 7 bases between them. The CDR3 protein is CAISVGGYTF. DNA for the CDR3: TGTGCCATCAGCGTCGGGGGCTACACCTTC.

This clonotype was recorded at least ten times. The chain combines TRBV20-1 with TRBJ2-1; D is perhaps TRBD2 (6 bases). Trimming shortened V by 3 bases and J by 5 bases, and 11 bases separated the two germline ends. CDR3 length: 13 amino acids. The germline V gene encodes CDR1 DFQATT and CDR2 SNEGSKA (reference sequence). CDR3 coding DNA: TGCAGTGCTAGCGGGGGTACCCACAATGAGCAGTTCTTC. Protein product: CSASGGTHNEQFF.

This chain links TRBV12-3 or TRBV12-4 with TRBJ2-1, with D possibly being TRBD1 (7 bases). Near its end, the DNA agrees better with TRBJ2-7, so the J call may be wrong. The CDR3 is 13 residues long. CDR3 in DNA: TGTGCCAGCACCAGCAGGGGGGTCTACGAGCAGTACTTC. It translates to CASTSRGVYEQYF.

This clonotype has at least ten counts. This chain links TRBV7-2 with TRBJ2-5; no firm D call. The germline V and J ends were trimmed by 4 bases and 5 bases, with 14 bases remaining between them. The CDR3 has 14 amino acids. Germline V gene data show CDR1 as SGHTA and CDR2 as FQGNSA. This chain's CDR3 is CASSSSLASETQYF. CDR3 in DNA: TGTGCCAGCAGCTCATCCCTTGCGAGCGAGACCCAGTACTTC.

V usage is TRBV5-1 and J usage is TRBJ2-5; D is ambiguous. Per the germline V gene, CDR1 is SGHRS and CDR2 is YFSETQ. V lost 7 bases to trimming and J lost 1 base, with 11 bases between them. This CDR3 is 13 amino acids long. CDR3 coding DNA: TGCGCCAGCGGCCCTCCCCCCCAAGAGACCCAGTACTTC. Translating gives CASGPPPQETQYF.

This clonotype was counted at least ten times. This chain links TRBV5-1 with TRBJ2-7; 10 bases match TRBD2. CDR3 size: 16 residues. The V gene end was trimmed by 2 bases and the J gene end by 3 bases; junction bases not matched to a gene: 8. The germline V gene has CDR1 SGHRS and CDR2 YFSETQ. The CDR3 DNA sequence: TGCGCCAGCAGCTTTATCCCTAGCGGGAGCTTCTACGAGCAGTACTTC. Translating gives CASSFIPSGSFYEQYF.

The chain employs TRBV2 and TRBJ1-6, with unresolved D. The CDR3 runs to 14 residues. The V and J ends lost 6 bases and 5 bases respectively, with 11 bases between them. Germline CDR1 reads SNHLY; CDR2 reads FYNNEI. CDR3 DNA: TGTGCCAGCAGCACTAGGCAGGATAATTCACCCCTCCACTTT. Its protein product is CASSTRQDNSPLHF.

This clonotype was picked up a small number of times. This may stem from a read error, because a much larger clone lies one nucleotide away. V is TRBV20-1 and J is TRBJ2-1; the D gene is possibly TRBD2 (5 bases). The V gene's germline CDR1 is DFQATT and CDR2 SNEGSKA (reference sequence). The CDR3 contains 16 residues. Trimming shortened V by 6 bases and J by 4 bases, and 22 bases separated the two germline ends. In DNA, the CDR3 is TGCAGTGCAACCCCACTCCTAGCCCGGCTTTACAATGAGCAGTTCTTC. This sequence encodes CSATPLLARLYNEQFF.

The table lists this clonotype with a count of one. A much more abundant neighbour one base away suggests this may be a read error. The genes are TRBV5-1 and TRBJ2-1; the D gene is possibly TRBD1 (7 bases). The CDR3 extends over 15 amino acids. The V gene lost 4 bases and the J gene lost 0 bases, with 11 bases spanning the gap. In germline, CDR1 is SGHRS, CDR2 YFSETQ. The DNA for the CDR3 is TGCGCCAGCAGCCGGGGGACAGCCTCCTACAATGAGCAGTTCTTC. It encodes CASSRGTASYNEQFF.

This chain uses TRBV6-6 with TRBJ1-2; possible D gene TRBD1, 6 bases. CDR1 MNHNY and CDR2 SVGAGI come from the germline V gene (reference sequence). V dropped 2 bases and J dropped 7 bases, with 14 bases sitting between them. The CDR3 is 14 residues long. The CDR3 spells CASSYEAQGSGYTF. The CDR3 DNA reads TGTGCCAGCAGTTACGAAGCACAGGGATCTGGCTACACCTTC.

This CDR3 is CSVEGPPPGIQYF. The CDR3 region has the DNA TGCAGCGTTGAAGGCCCGCCCCCGGGCATTCAGTACTTC. This chain links TRBV29-1 with TRBJ2-7; D is unresolved. Gene TRBJ2-4 matches the end of the DNA better, so the J call may be wrong. Germline V gene lookup returns CDR1 SQVTM and CDR2 ANQGSEA. The CDR3 contains 13 residues.

In its sample, this clonotype was seen a few times. The chain links TRBV7-2 to TRBJ2-3; D uncertain. This CDR3 is 13 amino acids long. Germline CDR1 reads SGHTA; CDR2 reads FQGNSA. V gave up 7 bases and J gave up 3 bases, with 11 bases separating them. DNA of the CDR3: TGTGCCAGCACCGGCAGGTCGACAGATACGCAGTATTTT. The encoded protein is CASTGRSTDTQYF.